Following are 29 T cell receptor beta chains from one sample sequenced in a study of lymphopenia after photon versus proton radiotherapy. The method was immunoSEQ multiplex PCR; TCRdb's version includes in-frame clones alone and lacks a portion of them. The profile covers tens of thousands of clones, with roughly 90% appearing a single time and roughly 2.7% taken by the ten largest. The material sequenced was peripheral blood, taken from a patient treated with photon-based radiotherapy. The origin of the receptors is a woman between 65 and 79 years old with pancreatic cancer.

The rearrangement joins TRBV5-5 to TRBJ1-4; 7 nucleotides agree with TRBD1. V lost 4 bases and J lost 0; bases outside the gene matches: 12. Looked up from germline, CDR1 is SGHKS and CDR2 is YYEKEE (reference sequence). The CDR3 contains 18 residues. The CDR3: CASSLVVGGPTTNEKLFF. The CDR3 coding sequence is TGTGCCAGCAGCCTGGTGGTAGGGGGCCCAACAACTAATGAAAAACTGTTTTTT. The full variable domain, in which reference TRBV5-5 and TRBJ1-4 provide the parts outside the CDR3, is DAGVTQSPTHLIKTRGQQVTLRCSPISGHKSVSWYQQVLGQGPQFIFQYYEKEERGRGNFPDRFSARQFPNYSSELNVNALLLGDSALYLCASSLVVGGPTTNEKLFFGSGTQLSVL.

V gene TRBV4-3 combines with J gene TRBJ2-7; no firm D call. There are 15 residues in the CDR3. Germline CDR1 reads LGHNA; CDR2 reads YSLEER. V was clipped by 0 bases and J by 4 bases, with 13 bases between them. This chain's CDR3 is CASSQDPHPPYEQYF. The DNA of the CDR3 is TGCGCCAGCAGCCAAGATCCTCACCCACCTTACGAGCAGTACTTC.

The chain uses TRBV5-4 and TRBJ2-2, with 7 bases matching TRBD1. The CDR3 has 16 residues. CDR1 is SGHNT and CDR2 is YYREEE in the germline V gene (reference sequence). The V gene end was trimmed by 3 bases and the J gene end by 1 base; junction bases not matched to a gene: 6. The CDR3 DNA reads as TGTGCCAGCAGCTCATGGGCAGGGGGGAACACCGGGGAGCTGTTTTTT. Its protein product is CASSSWAGGNTGELFF.

The chain is built from TRBV11-2 and TRBJ2-7, with TRBD1 matching 8 bases. Germline lookup yields CDR1 SGHAT and CDR2 FQNNGV. CDR3 length: 17 residues. Germline trimming cut 2 bases from V and 3 bases from J; bases unmatched to any gene: 12. The CDR3 nucleotides read TGTGCCAGCAGCTTATGGGGTGGGCAGGGGGCTGGCTACGAGCAGTACTTC. It specifies CASSLWGGQGAGYEQYF.

The chain joins TRBV2 to TRBJ2-5; 7 nucleotides match TRBD2. The CDR3 covers 14 residues. The V gene end was trimmed by 6 bases and the J gene end by 1 base; junction bases not matched to a gene: 5. The germline V gene has CDR1 SNHLY and CDR2 FYNNEI. The CDR3 reads CASRVGTTQETQYF. The CDR3, as DNA: TGTGCCAGCAGGGTAGGGACTACCCAAGAGACCCAGTACTTC. Looking up the rest from reference TRBV2 and TRBJ2-5 gives the full variable domain: EPEVTQTPSHQVTQMGQEVILRCVPISNHLYFYWYRQILGQKVEFLVSFYNNEISEKSEIFDDQFSVERPDGSNFTLKIRSTKLEDSAMYFCASRVGTTQETQYFGPGTRLLVL.

The J gene is TRBJ2-7, the V gene TRBV27; 8 bases are a match to TRBD2. In germline, CDR1 is MNHEY, CDR2 SMNVEV (reference sequence). After removal of 5 bases from V and 2 bases from J, the junction contained 17 bases not matched to a gene. CDR3 size: 18 residues. The DNA for the CDR3 is TGTGCCAGCAGTATACCCGGAGGCCGGGGGGGGGACACCTACGAGCAGTACTTC. Protein product: CASSIPGGRGGDTYEQYF.

The chain combines TRBV5-4 with TRBJ2-3, with 9 bases matching TRBD2. The CDR3 has 16 residues. V trimming: 4 bases; J trimming: 9 bases; junction bases outside the gene matches: 15. Germline-derived CDR1 and CDR2 are SGHNT and YYREEE (reference sequence). This chain's CDR3 is CASSPVGGGARPTQYF. The CDR3 DNA is TGTGCCAGCAGCCCAGTCGGCGGGGGGGCGAGGCCAACGCAGTATTTT.

The V and J genes are TRBV5-1 and TRBJ2-7; no clear D. This CDR3 is 13 amino acids long. The ends were cut back, 5 bases at V and 4 bases at J, with 13 bases in the middle. CDR1 and CDR2 from the germline V gene are SGHRS and YFSETQ. The CDR3 bases are TGCGCCAGCAGGTCTGACCATGAATACGAGCAGTACTTC. Translation gives CASRSDHEYEQYF.

This chain connects TRBV9 to TRBJ2-2; 7 nucleotides align to TRBD2. J gave up 3 bases and V 4 bases, and 6 bases lay outside the gene matches. Germline V gives CDR1 SGDLS, CDR2 YYNGEE. This CDR3 comprises 15 residues. CDR3 protein: CASSPLSGYTGELFF. The CDR3 region has the DNA TGTGCCAGCAGCCCCCTTAGCGGGTACACCGGGGAGCTGTTTTTT.

The chain joins TRBV5-4 to TRBJ2-5, with 8 bases identical to TRBD1. The V gene end was trimmed by 5 bases and the J gene end by 2 bases; junction bases not matched to a gene: 23. The CDR3 length is 20 residues. CDR1 SGHNT and CDR2 YYREEE come from the germline V gene (reference sequence). CDR3 coding DNA: TGTGCCAGCAGTCCCAGGGGCCGACAGGGGCGGGCAGGGCCACAAGAGACCCAGTACTTC. It specifies CASSPRGRQGRAGPQETQYF.

The table lists this clone with a count of one. The chain employs TRBV5-4 and TRBJ2-7, with 8 bases lining up with TRBD2. The CDR3 is made up of 13 amino acids. Losses at the gene ends were 3 bases for V and 5 bases for J; bases not matched to a gene: 4. Germline lookup yields CDR1 SGHNT and CDR2 YYREEE (reference sequence). The CDR3 sequence is CASSYIAGNEQYF. The CDR3 DNA reads TGTGCCAGCAGCTATATAGCGGGGAACGAGCAGTACTTC.

The chain combines TRBV5-5 with TRBJ2-7; D is possibly TRBD2 (6 bases). V lost 5 bases, J lost 3 bases, and 15 bases lay in between. This CDR3 has 14 residues. CDR1 and CDR2 (germline): SGHKS, YYEKEE (reference sequence). CDR3 residues: CASRREAQGYEQYF. CDR3 nucleotide sequence: TGTGCCAGCAGGAGGGAGGCCCAGGGCTACGAGCAGTACTTC.

The genes are TRBV7-8 and TRBJ2-1, with no clear D. CDR1 is SGHVS, CDR2 FQNEAQ, per germline. The CDR3 covers 15 residues. The ends were cut back, 5 bases at V and 1 base at J, with 12 bases in the middle. The CDR3 DNA follows: TGTGCCAGCAGCACCGGACCTCCTTCCTACAATGAGCAGTTCTTC. It encodes CASSTGPPSYNEQFF.

The V call is TRBV6-1, the J call TRBJ1-2; 10 nucleotides match TRBD1. Trimming took 4 bases from V and 5 from J; bases not matched to a gene: 13. The germline V gene encodes CDR1 MNHNS and CDR2 SASEGT. The CDR3 contains 17 residues. The CDR3 protein is CASSAGTGVQGQYGYTF. The CDR3 region has the DNA TGTGCCAGCAGTGCCGGGACAGGGGTGCAGGGACAGTATGGCTACACCTTC.

This clone was seen more than once but under ten times. The chain is built from TRBV10-3 and TRBJ1-5; D is undetermined. CDR3 size: 12 residues. In germline, CDR1 is ENHRY, CDR2 SYGVKD. V was clipped by 3 bases and J by 3 bases, with 3 bases between them. As DNA, the CDR3 is TGTGCCATCAGTGATCTCAATCAGCCCCAGCATTTT. It is translated as CAISDLNQPQHF.

The chain uses TRBV21-1 and TRBJ2-1. TRBV21-1 is reported as a pseudogene. The CDR3 has 15 residues. DNA for the CDR3: TGTGCCAGCAGCAATAGATGGCGTTTAACCAGCGAGCAGTTCTTC. Translating gives CASSNRWRLTSEQFF.

The V call is TRBV5-1, the J call TRBJ2-3; D tentatively reads TRBD1 or TRBD2 (5 bases each). Germline V lookup: CDR1 SGHRS, CDR2 YFSETQ. The CDR3 runs 15 residues. V shed 4 bases and J shed 5 bases, with 17 bases lying between them. CDR3 nucleotide sequence: TGCGCCAGCAGCGGGGGTACCCTAACTGTAGATACGCAGTATTTT. Amino acid sequence: CASSGGTLTVDTQYF.

V and J are TRBV5-1 and TRBJ2-3; weak D call: TRBD2 (5 bases). The germline gives CDR1 SGHRS, CDR2 YFSETQ. Trimming shortened V by 0 bases and J by 2 bases, and 13 bases separated the two germline ends. This CDR3 has 16 amino acids. CDR3 sequence reads: CASSLAGSADTDTQYF. The CDR3 nucleotides are TGCGCCAGCAGCTTGGCCGGTAGCGCCGACACAGATACGCAGTATTTT.

In this sample, this clone turned up a few times. This sequence joins TRBV19 and TRBJ2-7, with 7 bases aligning to TRBD2. Germline trimming cut 6 bases from V and 2 bases from J; bases unmatched to any gene: 10. The CDR3 covers 15 residues. The germline V gene has CDR1 LNHDA and CDR2 SQIVND (reference sequence). The DNA of the CDR3 is TGTGCCAGTAGACCCTATGGGGGGGGTGCCTACGAGCAGTACTTC. This sequence encodes CASRPYGGGAYEQYF.

The chain carries TRBV5-4 and TRBJ1-2, with unresolved D. Germline V gives CDR1 SGHNT, CDR2 YYREEE (reference sequence). Trimming took off 4 bases at V and 0 bases at J, with 7 bases between the two ends. The length of the CDR3 is 13 residues. The CDR3 sequence is CASSPDANYGYTF. The CDR3 DNA sequence: TGTGCCAGCAGCCCGGACGCTAACTATGGCTACACCTTC.

In nucleotides, the CDR3 is TGTGCCAGTAGGGGGGCCGGGACAGCACAAGAGACCCAGTACTTC. Its protein product is CASRGAGTAQETQYF. V gene TRBV19 combines with J gene TRBJ2-5; the match to TRBD1 covers 7 bases. Trimming at V came to 6 bases and at J to 2 bases, leaving 9 bases not matched to a gene. The V gene's germline CDR1 is LNHDA and CDR2 SQIVND (reference sequence). The length of the CDR3 is 15 residues.

The gene calls are TRBV11-2 and TRBJ2-5; possible D gene TRBD1, 5 bases. The DNA end favors TRBJ2-7, so the J call may be wrong. Looked up from germline, CDR1 is SGHAT and CDR2 is FQNNGV. CDR3 length equals 14 residues. The CDR3 sequence: CASSLDRTTNEQYF. DNA of the CDR3: TGTGCCAGCAGCTTAGATCGGACAACTAACGAGCAGTACTTC.

The chain couples TRBV10-3 to TRBJ2-3; 9 bases map to TRBD1. The V and J ends lost 4 bases and 3 bases, in that order; junction bases with no gene match: 8. This CDR3 region has 16 residues. CDR1 is ENHRY, CDR2 SYGVKD, per germline. The CDR3 DNA follows: TGTGCCATCAGTGGAACCGGGACAGGGTCGACAGATACGCAGTATTTT. It translates to CAISGTGTGSTDTQYF.

V and J are TRBV7-2 and TRBJ1-1; D not resolved. The CDR3 length is 15 residues. Trimming pared 2 bases from V and 0 bases from J, leaving 10 bases between. Germline CDR1 is SGHTA and CDR2 is FQGNSA. The CDR3 sequence: CASSLYWVMNTEAFF. The CDR3 region has the DNA TGTGCCAGCAGCTTATATTGGGTTATGAACACTGAAGCTTTCTTT.

For the CDR3, the DNA is TGTGCCAGCAGCGTAAGTCCTAGCGGGAGGAAGAGCACAGATACGCAGTATTTT. Translating gives CASSVSPSGRKSTDTQYF. The V call is TRBV9, the J call TRBJ2-3, with TRBD2 matching 11 bases. The CDR3 is made up of 18 amino acids. Losses at the gene ends were 1 base for V and 0 bases for J; bases not matched to a gene: 7. CDR1 and CDR2 (germline): SGDLS, YYNGEE.

The rearrangement joins TRBV29-1 to TRBJ2-7; 13 bases line up with TRBD2. The CDR3 extends over 13 amino acids. Germline V gene lookup returns CDR1 SQVTM and CDR2 ANQGSEA. The V gene end was trimmed by 6 bases and the J gene end by 1 base; junction bases not matched to a gene: 0. The CDR3 bases are TGCAGCGTGGGACTAGCGGGGTCCTACGAGCAGTACTTC. This translates into CSVGLAGSYEQYF.

The chain recombines TRBV5-8 with TRBJ2-3, with D possibly being TRBD1 or TRBD2 (5 bases each). CDR1 and CDR2 (germline): SGHTS, YDEGEE. V was shortened by 3 bases and J by 5 bases, with 19 bases between the two germline ends. The CDR3 has 16 amino acids. The CDR3 loop is CASSYAGTTYGDTQYF. CDR3 sequence (DNA): TGTGCCAGCAGCTATGCCGGGACGACATACGGAGATACGCAGTATTTT.

V usage is TRBV2 and J usage is TRBJ2-1; a possible D gene is TRBD2 (6 bases). Germline lookup yields CDR1 SNHLY and CDR2 FYNNEI. The CDR3 spans 15 residues. V lost 1 base and J 3 bases, leaving 10 bases between the germline ends. This chain's CDR3 is CASSEGGAIYNEQFF. CDR3 DNA sequence: TGTGCCAGCAGTGAAGGCGGGGCGATCTACAATGAGCAGTTCTTC.

V usage is TRBV5-4 and J usage is TRBJ2-2; D remains ambiguous. CDR1 and CDR2 from the germline V gene are SGHNT and YYREEE (reference sequence). The CDR3 runs to 14 residues. Trimming took 0 bases from V and 8 from J, leaving 11 bases between them. CDR3 amino acids: CASSLGVKSGELFF. The CDR3 nucleotides are TGTGCCAGCAGCTTGGGGGTTAAGTCGGGGGAGCTGTTTTTT.